This is a list of T cell receptor beta chains from one sample in a study of brain T cells in children with intractable seizures. Clones were read by immunoSEQ multiplex PCR, and TCRdb kept only the in-frame ones, dropping some. Altogether 300,000 to 400,000 clones are present, 93% being singletons, with the ten largest covering approximately 5%. Material: peripheral blood, obtained approximately 5 months after surgery. These receptors all come from a boy under two years old with tuberous sclerosis and intractable seizures. The CDR3 runs from the conserved cysteine through the conserved F or W. The D gene is left open where the match is weak. Where a row states a size, it is once, few, many or the class of an expanded clone; other rows omit it.

j_call v_call clone_size d_call cdr3_nt cdr3_aa
TRBJ1-4 TRBV18 few TRBD1 TGTGCCAGCTCAATAGGGACAGGGAGCGAAAAACTGTTTTTT CASSIGTGSEKLFF
TRBJ2-5 TRBV18 NA TRBD2 TGTGCCAGCTCACCAAACCTGCTAGCGGGGGGGCAAGAGACCCAGTACTTC CASSPNLLAGGQETQYF
TRBJ2-7 TRBV5-1 once TRBD1 TGCGCCAGCAGCTTGGGCCGGGGACAGGTGATCTACGAGCAGTACTTC CASSLGRGQVIYEQYF
TRBJ2-1 TRBV18 once NA TGTGCCAGCTCACCAGGGCTACCCCAGAACAATGAGCAGTTCTTC CASSPGLPQNNEQFF
TRBJ1-1 TRBV7-9 NA NA TGTGCCAGCAGCTCCGTCCGTGCCATCACAGGTAACACTGAAGCTTTCTTT CASSSVRAITGNTEAFF
TRBJ1-4 TRBV5-1 NA TRBD1 TGCGCCAGCAGCTTGGAGGGACAGATCGGTGAAAAACTGTTTTTT CASSLEGQIGEKLFF
TRBJ2-3 TRBV6-6 NA NA TGTGCCAGCAGTCCCCCCACCCCCGCCTCTAGCGATACGCAGTATTTT CASSPPTPASSDTQYF
TRBJ2-1 TRBV3-1/TRBV3-2 NA NA TGTGCCAGCAGCCAAGCGGGAGTTAACTACAATGAGCAGTTCTTC CASSQAGVNYNEQFF
TRBJ2-5 TRBV7-2 NA TRBD2 TGTGCCAGCAGTCCCGGGACTAGAGAAGAGACCCAGTACTTC CASSPGTREETQYF
TRBJ1-3 TRBV19 NA NA TGTGCCACTTCAAGTACCAGAAACACCATATATTTT CATSSTRNTIYF
TRBJ2-7 TRBV4-1 NA TRBD2 TGCGCCAGCAGCCAAGCAACGGGACTAAACTACGAGCAGTACTTC CASSQATGLNYEQYF
TRBJ2-2 TRBV19 NA TRBD1 TGTGCCAGTACCGGGCGCTGGGACAGGAACACCGGGGAGCTGTTTTTT CASTGRWDRNTGELFF
TRBJ1-4 TRBV19 NA NA TGTGCCAGTAGTAAGGAGACCAGCTTTAATGAAAAACTGTTTTTT CASSKETSFNEKLFF
TRBJ1-6 TRBV6-6 NA NA TGTGCCAGCAGTTACCTGAGCTCCTATAATTCACCCCTCCACTTT CASSYLSSYNSPLHF